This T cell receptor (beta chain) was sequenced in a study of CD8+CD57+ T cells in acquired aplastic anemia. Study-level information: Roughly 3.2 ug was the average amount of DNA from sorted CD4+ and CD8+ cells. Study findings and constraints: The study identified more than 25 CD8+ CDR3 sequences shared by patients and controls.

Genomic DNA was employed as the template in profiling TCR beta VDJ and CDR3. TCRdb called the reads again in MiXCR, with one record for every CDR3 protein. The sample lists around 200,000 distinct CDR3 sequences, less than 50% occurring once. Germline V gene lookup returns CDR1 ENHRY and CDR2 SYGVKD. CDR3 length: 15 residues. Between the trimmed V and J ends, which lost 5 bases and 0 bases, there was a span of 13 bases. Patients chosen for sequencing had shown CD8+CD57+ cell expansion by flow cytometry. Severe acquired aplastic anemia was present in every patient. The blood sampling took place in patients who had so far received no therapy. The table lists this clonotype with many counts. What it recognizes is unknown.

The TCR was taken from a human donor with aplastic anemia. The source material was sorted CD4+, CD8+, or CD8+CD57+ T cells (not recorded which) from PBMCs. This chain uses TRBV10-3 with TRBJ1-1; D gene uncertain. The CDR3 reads CAISPGQALNTEAFF. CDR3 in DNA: TGTGCCATCAGTCCTGGGCAGGCGCTGAACACTGAAGCTTTCTTT.